These 15 T cell receptor beta chains were all obtained from the same sample, sequenced in a study of blood T cell repertoires in COVID-19. The protocol was immunoSEQ multiplex PCR, while the TCRdb copy is restricted to in-frame clones and leaves out a portion. The table shows a few hundred thousand clones, with about 80% occurring only once. Sequences were obtained from peripheral blood. Source of these receptors: a human donor with acute or convalescent COVID-19. The donor label of this sample is uncertain.

This clone was counted once. The chain links TRBV6-6 to TRBJ1-2; 12 bases line up with TRBD1. V lost 4 bases and J lost 3; bases outside the gene matches: 3. Per the germline V gene, CDR1 is MNHNY and CDR2 is SVGAGI (reference sequence). The CDR3 loop spans 15 amino acids. The chain's CDR3 is CASSSGTGGDYGYTF. The CDR3 DNA reads TGTGCCAGCAGTTCCGGGACAGGGGGCGACTATGGCTACACCTTC.

This chain links TRBV27 with TRBJ1-6, with TRBD1 as a possible D gene (5 bases). V lost 6 bases and J lost 6, with 12 bases in between. Looked up from germline, CDR1 is MNHEY and CDR2 is SMNVEV (reference sequence). The CDR3 extends over 14 amino acids. The CDR3 reads CASSSGGPNSPLHF. The CDR3 DNA follows: TGTGCCAGCAGCTCCGGGGGACCTAATTCACCCCTCCACTTT.

The CDR3 region is CASSLFEQGVSPLHF. In DNA form, the CDR3 reads TGTGCCAGCAGCTTGTTTGAACAGGGAGTTTCACCCCTCCACTTT. This chain links TRBV5-5 with TRBJ1-6; possibly TRBD1 for D (6 bases). The germline gives CDR1 SGHKS, CDR2 YYEKEE (reference sequence). The CDR3 consists of 15 residues. Trimming shortened V by 1 base and J by 9 bases, and 14 bases separated the two germline ends.

This chain uses TRBV3-1 (or the pseudogene TRBV3-2) with TRBJ2-5; D unclear. The germline gives CDR1 LGHDT, CDR2 YNNKEL (reference sequence). The CDR3 extends over 12 amino acids. V dropped 1 base and J dropped 8 bases, with 8 bases sitting between them. CDR3 in DNA: TGTGCCAGCAGCCAAGTACTCAACACCCAGTACTTC. Amino acids: CASSQVLNTQYF.

The chain uses TRBV2 and TRBJ2-2, with D possibly matching TRBD1 (8 bases). CDR1 and CDR2 (germline): SNHLY, FYNNEI. V was shortened by 7 bases and J by 6 bases, with 21 bases between the two germline ends. The CDR3 runs 16 residues. For the CDR3, the DNA is TGTGCCAGCACCATTCGGACAGGGAGCGGGGCCGGGGAGCTGTTTTTT. Its protein product is CASTIRTGSGAGELFF.

V gene TRBV6-5 combines with J gene TRBJ1-2; D might be TRBD1 (5 bases). CDR3 length: 13 residues. In germline, CDR1 is MNHEY, CDR2 SVGAGI. V lost 7 bases and J lost 4, with 13 bases in between. In nucleotides, the CDR3 is TGTGCCAGCACCGACAGCCTAGGCTATGGCTACACCTTC. This codes for CASTDSLGYGYTF.

In this sample, this clone turned up once. The chain combines TRBV4-1 with TRBJ2-1, with a tentative D call TRBD2 (6 bases). Trimming left V 1 base short and J 6 bases short, with 13 bases between. CDR3 length: 15 residues. Germline V CDR1 and CDR2: MGHRA, YSYEKL. The chain's CDR3 is CASSQVGGASNEQFF. In DNA, the CDR3 is TGCGCCAGCAGCCAAGTGGGAGGCGCGTCCAATGAGCAGTTCTTC.

This chain links TRBV7-2 with TRBJ1-5; 7 bases align to TRBD1. Germline V CDR1 and CDR2: SGHTA, FQGNSA. The CDR3 has 15 amino acids. The J segment lost 2 bases and the V segment lost 5 bases, leaving 6 bases of the junction unmatched. The CDR3 DNA reads as TGTGCCAGCAGCCCTGACAGGGCCCGCAATCAGCCCCAGCATTTT. It translates to CASSPDRARNQPQHF. The full variable domain, rest sourced from reference TRBV7-2 and TRBJ1-5, is GAGVSQSPSNKVTEKGKDVELRCDPISGHTALYWYRQSLGQGLEFLIYFQGNSAPDKSGLPSDRFSAERTGGSVSTLTIQRTQQEDSAVYLCASSPDRARNQPQHFGDGTRLSIL.

This clone was seen more than once but under ten times. The V gene is TRBV7-2, the J gene TRBJ2-6; D remains unclear. The CDR3 extends over 13 amino acids. Germline CDR1 reads SGHTA; CDR2 reads FQGNSA. The V end lost 2 bases, the J end lost 3 bases, and 2 bases lay between the germline ends. CDR3 loop: CASSLYGANVLTF. CDR3 in DNA: TGTGCCAGCAGCTTATATGGGGCCAACGTCCTGACTTTC.

The V gene is TRBV11-2, the J gene TRBJ2-2; D is undetermined. V dropped 5 bases and J dropped 0 bases, with 4 bases sitting between them. The CDR3 extends over 13 amino acids. Germline loops: CDR1 SGHAT, CDR2 FQNNGV. The CDR3: CASSRTNTGELFF. The CDR3 region has the DNA TGTGCCAGCAGCCGTACGAACACCGGGGAGCTGTTTTTT.

The chain recombines TRBV15 with TRBJ1-1; D perhaps matches TRBD1 (5 bases). The germline CDR1 and CDR2 sequences are LNHNV and YYDKDF (reference sequence). V was pared by 0 bases and J by 5 bases, with 10 bases between. This CDR3 contains 14 residues. CDR3 DNA sequence: TGTGCCACCAGCAGAGATTTCGGGGGAACTGAAGCTTTCTTT. Its protein product is CATSRDFGGTEAFF.

The chain carries TRBV5-5 and TRBJ1-2, with 7 positions matching TRBD1. The CDR3 length is 13 residues. J lost 6 bases, V lost 0 bases, and 2 bases had no gene match. Germline V CDR1 and CDR2: SGHKS, YYEKEE (reference sequence). The DNA of the CDR3 is TGTGCCAGCAGCTTGGAGGGGGCGCATGGCTACACCTTC. Translation gives CASSLEGAHGYTF.

The chain couples TRBV4-2 to TRBJ2-7, with D perhaps matching TRBD1 (5 bases). Between the trimmed V and J ends, which lost 5 bases and 0 bases, there was a span of 14 bases. The CDR3 is made up of 15 amino acids. CDR1 and CDR2 from the germline V gene are LGHNA and YNFKEQ. The CDR3, as DNA: TGTGCCAGCAGCTGGGTTGGTGACAGCTCCTACGAGCAGTACTTC. Translation gives CASSWVGDSSYEQYF.

The genes are TRBV19 and TRBJ1-2; unclear D gene. Deletions cut 9 bases from V and 5 bases from J, with 22 bases between. This CDR3 region has 15 residues. Germline CDR1 is LNHDA and CDR2 is SQIVND (reference sequence). The CDR3 DNA follows: TGTGCCAGCGCCCCGGGGAGGGAGCCACTATATGGCTACACCTTC. Protein sequence: CASAPGREPLYGYTF.

The chain links TRBV19 to TRBJ2-2; 12 bases line up with TRBD1. V shed 7 bases and J 7 bases; nucleotides not matched to a gene: 7. Germline V gene lookup returns CDR1 LNHDA and CDR2 SQIVND (reference sequence). The CDR3 is 15 amino acids. CDR3 coding DNA: TGTGCCAGTACCCGGGGGACAGGGGGCATCGGGGAGCTGTTTTTT. Translation gives CASTRGTGGIGELFF.